These 2 T cell receptor beta chains were sequenced from one sample in a study of blood T cell repertoires in COVID-19. Clones were read by immunoSEQ multiplex PCR, and TCRdb kept only the in-frame ones, dropping some. The sample holds 300,000 to 350,000 clones; about 90% are singletons and the top ten take more than 3%. Input material: peripheral blood. The receptor source for this set is a woman in her late teens or twenties who had recovered from COVID-19.

The V and J genes are TRBV20-1 and TRBJ1-6; D is unresolved. Trimming took off 3 bases at V and 4 bases at J, with 7 bases between the two ends. This CDR3 comprises 13 residues. The germline CDR1 and CDR2 sequences are DFQATT and SNEGSKA (reference sequence). In DNA form, the CDR3 reads TGCAGTGCTAGTTCACAATATAATTCACCCCTCCACTTT. Residues: CSASSQYNSPLHF.

The V gene is TRBV29-1, the J gene TRBJ1-2; 8 bases align to TRBD1. Germline V CDR1 and CDR2: SQVTM, ANQGSEA. This CDR3 comprises 17 residues. Germline trimming cut 0 bases from V and 8 bases from J; bases unmatched to any gene: 17. CDR3 sequence: CSVEDLWKEGQDSGYTF. In DNA, the CDR3 is TGCAGCGTTGAAGATCTGTGGAAGGAGGGACAGGACTCGGGCTACACCTTC. The variable domain in full, completed from reference TRBV29-1 and TRBJ1-2, reads SAVISQKPSRDICQRGTSLTIQCQVDSQVTMMFWYRQQPGQSLTLIATANQGSEATYESGFVIDKFPISRPNLTFSTLTVSNMSPEDSSIYLCSVEDLWKEGQDSGYTFGSGTRLTVV.